The source of this T cell receptor (beta chain) is a study of blood T cells in healthy people across ages. General study results and limits: In the absence of known donor CMV status, changes in expanded clonotypes were possibly confounded.

Regarding this clonotype: Its antigen is as yet unknown.

This CDR3 has 16 amino acids. Germline V gene lookup returns CDR1 MDHEN and CDR2 SYDVKM. Trimming at V came to 4 bases and at J to 0 bases, leaving 6 bases not matched to a gene. Isolated per sample were at least 7 million PBMCs. A second PCR of 7 to 11 cycles used a sample-barcoded 5' primer and a J-beta primer mix. TCRdb re-called the 5' RACE reads with MiXCR, one entry per CDR3 protein. The profile shows roughly 570,000 distinct CDR3 sequences, 25% to 30% of them singletons. The sequencing input was blood. The origin of this receptor is a woman in her seventies in good health. The chain combines TRBV28 with TRBJ2-3; TRBD2 aligns across 8 bases. CDR3 region: CASSSPQRGSTDTQYF. CDR3 DNA sequence: TGTGCCAGCAGTTCACCTCAGCGGGGGAGCACAGATACGCAGTATTTT.